Shown below are 13 T cell receptor beta chains from a single sample sequenced in a study of breast tumors, draining lymph nodes, adjacent tissues. TCRdb reprocessed the multiplex PCR reads with MiXCR, giving one entry per CDR3 protein. The repertoire holds over 150,000 distinct CDR3 sequences, roughly 31% seen once, with about 4.3% in the top ten. Breast cancer patients provided tissue from their axillary draining lymph nodes. Sequenced sample: axillary lymph node tissue. The origin of the receptors is a female donor with breast cancer. Some clones in this sample may be carry-over from other donors' samples.

The chain recombines TRBV28 with TRBJ1-4, with D perhaps matching TRBD1 (6 bases). V was clipped by 5 bases and J by 8 bases, with 21 bases between them. The germline V gene encodes CDR1 MDHEN and CDR2 SYDVKM. The CDR3 has 16 residues. The CDR3 coding sequence is TGTGCCAGCAGTCCCCGTCGGTTTAGGGGGGTAGAAAAACTGTTTTTT. Residues: CASSPRRFRGVEKLFF.

This chain connects TRBV4-1 to TRBJ2-5; possible D gene TRBD1, 5 bases. This CDR3 comprises 13 residues. Trimming removed 2 bases at V and 5 bases at J, with 9 bases between. Germline V gene sequence: CDR1 MGHRA, CDR2 YSYEKL. The CDR3 sequence: CASSQKKGETQYF. The CDR3 coding sequence is TGCGCCAGCAGCCAAAAAAAGGGGGAGACCCAGTACTTC.

This clonotype was recorded at least ten times. J is TRBJ2-1 and V is TRBV18; D is unclear. Between the trimmed V and J ends, which lost 8 bases and 7 bases, there was a span of 12 bases. The germline CDR1 and CDR2 sequences are KGHSH and LQKENI. CDR3 length equals 12 residues. The CDR3 coding sequence is TGTGCCAGCGGCCCCCTTTCGAATGAGCAGTTCTTC. The encoded protein is CASGPLSNEQFF.

This clonotype has just a few counts. This sequence may be a read error, since a much larger clone differs from it by one base. This sequence joins TRBV5-1 and TRBJ1-2; 8 nucleotides match TRBD1. This CDR3 spans 14 amino acids. Germline CDR1 SGHRS, CDR2 YFSETQ. The CDR3 sequence is CASSFGQGLYGYAF. The DNA of the CDR3 is TGCGCCAGCAGCTTCGGACAGGGTCTCTATGGCTACGCCTTC.

The chain carries TRBV15 and TRBJ2-1; 13 bases match TRBD2. J gave up 2 bases and V 0 bases, and 7 bases lay outside the gene matches. CDR1 and CDR2 from the germline V gene are LNHNV and YYDKDF (reference sequence). There are 19 residues in the CDR3. This chain's CDR3 is CATSRDTSGGALPYNEQFF. Here the CDR3 DNA reads TGTGCCACCAGCAGAGATACTAGCGGGGGGGCCCTTCCCTACAATGAGCAGTTCTTC. The full variable domain, completed using reference TRBV15 and TRBJ2-1, is DAMVIQNPRYQVTQFGKPVTLSCSQTLNHNVMYWYQQKSSQAPKLLFHYYDKDFNNEADTPDNFQSRRPNTSFCFLDIRSPGLGDTAMYLCATSRDTSGGALPYNEQFFGPGTRLTVL.

V is TRBV25-1 and J is TRBJ2-3; perhaps TRBD2 as D (6 bases). Germline V gene data show CDR1 as MGHDK and CDR2 as SYGVNS. This CDR3 has 14 residues. CDR3 in DNA: TGTGCTAGAGTTGGGGAGGTGGGCACAGATACGCAGTATTTT. Encoded protein: CARVGEVGTDTQYF.

This clonotype was seen ten or more times. The J gene is TRBJ2-5, the V gene TRBV9, with a weak D call TRBD2 (6 bases). Trimming removed 3 bases from V and 5 bases from J, with 20 bases in between. This CDR3 contains 16 residues. Germline V CDR1 and CDR2: SGDLS, YYNGEE. This CDR3 is CASSGGAEGADETQYF. CDR3 sequence (DNA): TGTGCCAGCAGCGGTGGGGCGGAGGGCGCGGACGAGACCCAGTACTTC.

The chain is built from TRBV2 and TRBJ1-2, with a weak D call TRBD1 (6 bases). Deletions cut 8 bases from V and 7 bases from J, with 26 bases between. The CDR3 length is 16 residues. Germline CDR1 and CDR2: SNHLY and FYNNEI. CDR3 protein: CASGERGGGGNVGYTF. Written as DNA, the CDR3 is TGTGCCAGCGGCGAGCGGGGAGGGGGAGGTAATGTTGGCTACACCTTC.

A note on this clonotype: Lacking the conserved final phenylalanine or tryptophan, this CDR3 likely reflects a read error. The chain joins TRBV5-5 to TRBJ1-6; 7 bases match TRBD1. Germline CDR1 SGHKS, CDR2 YYEKEE (reference sequence). V lost 4 bases to trimming and J lost 8 bases; unmatched junction nucleotides: 6. The CDR3 sequence is 14 residues long. The CDR3 spells CASSPGQEDSPLHV. CDR3 sequence (DNA): TGTGCCAGCAGCCCAGGACAGGAAGATTCACCCCTCCACGTT.

The V and J genes are TRBV9 and TRBJ1-1; 7 positions agree with TRBD1. V shed 5 bases and J 1 base; nucleotides not matched to a gene: 5. CDR1 and CDR2 from the germline V gene are SGDLS and YYNGEE. The CDR3 covers 14 residues. The chain's CDR3 is CASSVGQTNTEAFF. The CDR3 DNA reads as TGTGCCAGCAGTGTGGGACAGACGAACACTGAAGCTTTCTTT.

This clonotype was seen repeatedly, ten times or more. The chain links TRBV7-8 to TRBJ2-3, with 7 nucleotides matching TRBD2. The CDR3 runs to 17 residues. V shed 6 bases and J 5 bases; nucleotides not matched to a gene: 17. Per germline, CDR1 SGHVS and CDR2 FQNEAQ. The CDR3 DNA is TGTGCCAGCAGTCCAGCGGGGTCTACCCCTCGCAGAGATACGCAGTATTTT. Its protein is CASSPAGSTPRRDTQYF.

Worth noting for this clonotype: A read error may be the cause here, since a much bigger clone is one base away. The chain has TRBV20-1 and TRBJ2-7; the D is unclear. This CDR3 comprises 14 residues. Trimming cost V 1 base and J 6 bases, with 16 bases left between them. CDR1 and CDR2 (germline): DFQATT, SNEGSKA (reference sequence). The CDR3 region has the DNA TGCAGTGCTAGAGTGAGAGAGCAGGTCTCCGAGCAGTACTTC. Translation: CSARVREQVSEQYF.

The chain employs TRBV20-1 and TRBJ2-1; possible D gene TRBD2, 6 bases. The CDR3 totals 15 residues. Germline assignment: CDR1 DFQATT and CDR2 SNEGSKA (reference sequence). Trimming shortened V by 2 bases and J by 6 bases, and 17 bases separated the two germline ends. CDR3 nucleotides: TGCAGTGCTAGACCCCCCGGGACTGGACTCAATGAGCAGTTCTTC. This gives the protein CSARPPGTGLNEQFF.